These 7 T cell receptor beta chains were sequenced from one sample in a study of blood T cell repertoires in COVID-19. Clones were sequenced by immunoSEQ multiplex PCR, and TCRdb holds only the in-frame ones, with some missing. This sample carries a few hundred thousand clones, about four fifths of them seen once, and the ten largest clones take 8% to 13%. Sequences were obtained from peripheral blood. Receptors were obtained from an elderly woman with acute or convalescent COVID-19.

V usage is TRBV6-1 and J usage is TRBJ1-2; possible D gene TRBD1, 5 bases. Germline CDR1 and CDR2: MNHNS and SASEGT. The CDR3 extends over 15 amino acids. The V end lost 0 bases, the J end lost 4 bases, and 12 bases lay between the germline ends. CDR3 sequence: CASSEAGGNFYGYTF. The CDR3 DNA is TGTGCCAGCAGTGAAGCGGGGGGGAACTTCTATGGCTACACCTTC.

The V gene is TRBV5-1, the J gene TRBJ2-5, with a tentative D call TRBD2 (5 bases). V lost 0 bases to trimming and J lost 2 bases, with 11 bases between them. Germline-derived CDR1 and CDR2 are SGHRS and YFSETQ. This CDR3 has 15 residues. The CDR3, as DNA: TGCGCCAGCAGCTTGGCCTGGTCGGGGCAAGAGACCCAGTACTTC. Residues: CASSLAWSGQETQYF.

This chain links TRBV19 with TRBJ1-4, with a tentative D call TRBD1 (6 bases). The CDR3 spans 15 residues. Trimming shortened V by 3 bases and J by 8 bases, and 16 bases separated the two germline ends. Germline CDR1 is LNHDA and CDR2 is SQIVND (reference sequence). The CDR3 loop is CASSMSAGDWEKLFF. The CDR3 coding sequence is TGTGCCAGTAGTATGTCCGCAGGGGATTGGGAAAAACTGTTTTTT. Complete variable domain (other parts from reference TRBV19 and TRBJ1-4): DGGITQSPKYLFRKEGQNVTLSCEQNLNHDAMYWYRQDPGQGLRLIYYSQIVNDFQKGDIAEGYSVSREKKESFPLTVTSAQKNPTAFYLCASSMSAGDWEKLFFGSGTQLSVL.

V usage is TRBV3-1 (or the pseudogene TRBV3-2) and J usage is TRBJ2-7; 12 bases match TRBD2. Germline V gene lookup returns CDR1 LGHDT and CDR2 YNNKEL (reference sequence). V gave up 0 bases and J gave up 7 bases; unmatched junction bases: 7. This CDR3 region has 16 residues. The CDR3 loop is CASSQDWASGRGEQYF. The DNA of the CDR3 is TGTGCCAGCAGCCAAGATTGGGCTAGCGGGAGGGGTGAGCAGTACTTC.

The chain couples TRBV7-2 to TRBJ2-5; D might be TRBD1 (6 bases). V lost 4 bases and J lost 4, with 19 bases in between. CDR3 length: 16 residues. Germline CDR1 SGHTA, CDR2 FQGNSA. The CDR3 bases are TGTGCCAGCAGCTCCGACATCTCACAGGGAATAGAGACCCAGTACTTC. It translates to CASSSDISQGIETQYF.

This clone has more than one count but fewer than ten. The rearrangement joins TRBV4-1 to TRBJ1-3; D ambiguous. CDR1 and CDR2 (germline): MGHRA, YSYEKL. The CDR3 extends over 17 amino acids. V was shortened by 3 bases and J by 2 bases, with 17 bases between the two germline ends. CDR3 sequence reads: CASSQEGGMSTGNTIYF. The CDR3, as DNA: TGCGCCAGCAGCCAGGAGGGAGGGATGTCAACTGGAAACACCATATATTTT.

The table lists this clone with a count of one. The chain carries TRBV10-1 and TRBJ2-3; 8 bases are shared with TRBD2. Per the germline V gene, CDR1 is WNHNN and CDR2 is SYGVQD (reference sequence). The J segment lost 4 bases and the V segment lost 3 bases, leaving 9 bases of the junction unmatched. This CDR3 spans 16 amino acids. The CDR3 protein is CASSDPGAGAADTQYF. The CDR3 coding sequence is TGCGCCAGCAGTGATCCCGGAGCGGGAGCGGCAGATACGCAGTATTTT.